The T cell receptor (beta chain) described here comes from a study of blood T cell repertoires in COVID-19. Study background: The United States, Italy and Spain provided the acute and convalescent COVID-19 samples. Sample material is recorded as cDNA or gDNA derived from T cells, B-cell-depleted T cells, or PBMCs.

The CDR3 has 15 residues. Per the germline V gene, CDR1 is SGHNT and CDR2 is YENEEA. Trimming at V came to 2 bases and at J to 6 bases, leaving 6 bases not matched to a gene. Sequenced by immunoSEQ multiplex PCR; TCRdb stores in-frame clones only, minus some. The data hold tens of thousands of clones, with 88% observed a single time. The receptor's source is a human donor in a cohort sampled during active COVID-19. Sequenced: peripheral blood. The rearrangement joins TRBV11-3 to TRBJ2-1, with 8 positions matching TRBD2. CDR3 bases: TGTGCCAGCAGCTTACTGGCGGGAGGTGGCAATGAGCAGTTCTTC. It specifies CASSLLAGGGNEQFF.